The 14 T cell receptor beta chains below were found in one sample sequenced in a study of persistence of HIV-infected CD4 T cells (dated by TCRdb to 2019 to 2021). The sample's treatment or condition label, in plain terms: suppressive antiretroviral therapy. Cells were stimulated with a pool of overlapping HIV-1 Gag 15-mer peptides at 0.9 to 1 ug per peptide per mL. Nonresponding CD40L-negative CD69-negative CD45RO-high memory CD4+ T cells were sorted as memory populations depleted of antigen-responding cells. Antigens of these TCRs are unknown. The immunoSEQ hsTCRB assay version 4 in survey mode was used to sequence TCRbeta repertoires from genomic DNA. This is the immuneACCESS table as TCRdb keeps it, with only in-frame sequences that have V and J called. A part of the clones is gone; compared with another copy, unresolved V genes explain less than half, and the rest is unexplained. The table for this sample lists tens of thousands of clones; approximately 80% of them were counted only once. 11% to 15% of the sample rests with the top ten.

The input for sequencing was CD4+ T cells sorted from PBMCs after 18-hour stimulation, taken from a patient who received antiretroviral therapy. The cell subset or site label here, explained by the study, means: CD40L-CD69- CD45RO-high memory CD4 T cells not responding to Gag peptides. These receptor sequences come from an adult man with HIV who was CMV-seropositive.

The J gene is TRBJ2-7, the V gene TRBV3-1 (or the pseudogene TRBV3-2); 12 nucleotides match TRBD1. After removal of 4 bases from V and 5 bases from J, the junction contained 9 bases not matched to a gene. Germline lookup yields CDR1 LGHDT and CDR2 YNNKEL (reference sequence). The CDR3 has 16 residues. In DNA, the CDR3 is TGTGCCAGCAGCCGAGCAGGAGGGACAGGGGGCAACGAGCAGTACTTC. Encoded protein: CASSRAGGTGGNEQYF.

J is TRBJ1-1 and V is TRBV20-1; the D is unclear. The V end lost 3 bases, the J end lost 11 bases, and 13 bases lay between the germline ends. The CDR3 spans 11 residues. The germline CDR1 and CDR2 sequences are DFQATT and SNEGSKA (reference sequence). CDR3 sequence: CSASYGGSAFF. The CDR3 nucleotides are TGCAGTGCTAGTTACGGAGGGTCGGCTTTCTTT.

The chain recombines TRBV5-1 with TRBJ2-7, with D perhaps TRBD1 (6 bases). The germline gives CDR1 SGHRS, CDR2 YFSETQ. This CDR3 spans 13 amino acids. V was cut by 0 bases and J by 2 bases, with 6 bases left in between. DNA of the CDR3: TGCGCCAGCAGCTTGGAGGGGGCCTACGAGCAGTACTTC. This gives the protein CASSLEGAYEQYF. Combining the CDR3 with reference TRBV5-1 and TRBJ2-7 gives the whole variable domain KAGVTQTPRYLIKTRGQQVTLSCSPISGHRSVSWYQQTPGQGLQFLFEYFSETQRNKGNFPGRFSGRQFSNSRSEMNVSTLELGDSALYLCASSLEGAYEQYFGPGTRLTVT.

This sequence joins TRBV29-1 and TRBJ1-1; no clear D. V lost 5 bases and J lost 0, with 10 bases in between. Germline V gene lookup returns CDR1 SQVTM and CDR2 ANQGSEA. CDR3 length: 13 residues. The CDR3 region has the DNA TGCAGCGTTTCGGCCGTATTGAACACTGAAGCTTTCTTT. Translating gives CSVSAVLNTEAFF.

V is TRBV10-1 and J is TRBJ1-2; no clear D. CDR1 and CDR2 from the germline V gene are WNHNN and SYGVQD (reference sequence). The CDR3 runs to 13 residues. V gave up 2 bases and J gave up 7 bases, with 11 bases separating them. The CDR3 region is CASSETAWGGYTF. The CDR3 DNA follows: TGCGCCAGCAGTGAGACAGCCTGGGGTGGCTACACCTTC.

The chain has TRBV5-4 and TRBJ2-7, with 9 bases fitting TRBD2. After removal of 1 base from V and 5 bases from J, the junction contained 7 bases not matched to a gene. There are 15 residues in the CDR3. CDR1 SGHNT and CDR2 YYREEE come from the germline V gene (reference sequence). The CDR3 nucleotides are TGTGCCAGCAGCTTGTCACTAGCGGGTAAGCACGAGCAGTACTTC. Amino acids: CASSLSLAGKHEQYF.

The rearrangement uses TRBV2 and TRBJ1-1; D is possibly TRBD1 (6 bases). V lost 5 bases to trimming and J lost 1 base, with 14 bases between them. CDR1 and CDR2 (germline): SNHLY, FYNNEI. The CDR3 is made up of 15 amino acids. CDR3 residues: CASSTQGSRNTEAFF. For the CDR3, the DNA is TGTGCCAGCAGTACTCAGGGGTCACGGAACACTGAAGCTTTCTTT.

This clone was counted between two and nine times. This chain joins TRBV5-6 and TRBJ2-4; possible D gene TRBD2, 5 bases. This CDR3 is built from 16 residues. CDR1 SGHDT and CDR2 YYEEEE come from the germline V gene. Trimming took off 2 bases at V and 3 bases at J, with 15 bases between the two ends. The CDR3 region is CASSFLSGGGKNIQYF. The DNA of the CDR3 is TGTGCCAGCAGCTTTCTTTCCGGTGGAGGCAAAAACATTCAGTACTTC.

For this clone: A read error may produce the germline difference seen at one junction end. This CDR3 is CASSTHPGQGGETQYF. The CDR3 DNA reads TGTGCTAGCAGCACTCATCCGGGACAGGGAGGCGAGACCCAGTACTTC. This sequence joins TRBV7-7 and TRBJ2-5; 9 nucleotides agree with TRBD1. The CDR3 spans 16 residues. The germline gives CDR1 SSHAT, CDR2 FNYEAQ (reference sequence).

V usage is TRBV18 and J usage is TRBJ2-7; possible D gene TRBD1, 7 bases. The CDR3 is 17 amino acids. Germline CDR1 and CDR2: KGHSH and LQKENI. The germline V and J ends were trimmed by 4 bases and 6 bases, with 25 bases remaining between them. The CDR3 DNA follows: TGTGCCAGCTCACGGGGGGACTTGAACACAGGGGCTAGCGAGCAGTACTTC. This sequence encodes CASSRGDLNTGASEQYF. Combining the CDR3 with reference TRBV18 and TRBJ2-7 gives the whole variable domain NAGVMQNPRHLVRRRGQEARLRCSPMKGHSHVYWYRQLPEEGLKFMVYLQKENIIDESGMPKERFSAEFPKEGPSILRIQQVVRGDSAAYFCASSRGDLNTGASEQYFGPGTRLTVT.

This chain's CDR3 is CASSAFNTGANVLTF. Here the CDR3 DNA reads TGTGCCAGCAGTGCCTTTAACACTGGGGCCAACGTCCTGACTTTC. This sequence joins TRBV25-1 and TRBJ2-6, with D hard to call. The germline V gene encodes CDR1 MGHDK and CDR2 SYGVNS. V gave up 4 bases and J gave up 2 bases, with 9 bases separating them. The CDR3 spans 15 residues.

This chain links TRBV25-1 with TRBJ2-3; 7 bases match TRBD2. The CDR3 is made up of 16 amino acids. Per the germline V gene, CDR1 is MGHDK and CDR2 is SYGVNS. The V and J ends lost 5 bases and 2 bases, in that order; junction bases with no gene match: 10. CDR3 coding DNA: TGTGCCAGCAGTTATCCTGTGAGCGGGATCACAGATACGCAGTATTTT. Its protein product is CASSYPVSGITDTQYF.

The chain combines TRBV28 with TRBJ1-1; 8 bases agree with TRBD1. The J segment lost 1 base and the V segment lost 5 bases, leaving 12 bases of the junction unmatched. This CDR3 spans 17 amino acids. From germline, CDR1 is MDHEN and CDR2 SYDVKM. The CDR3 DNA is TGTGCCAGCAGTAGTTTCCACAGGGGGGGGACGAACACTGAAGCTTTCTTT. Amino acid sequence: CASSSFHRGGTNTEAFF.

The CDR3 loop reads CSVEGGQAAGTQYF. The DNA of the CDR3 is TGCAGCGTTGAAGGGGGTCAGGCGGCCGGGACCCAGTACTTC. The chain carries TRBV29-1 and TRBJ2-5; D not resolved. The germline gives CDR1 SQVTM, CDR2 ANQGSEA. The CDR3 extends over 14 amino acids. V was cut by 1 base and J by 7 bases, with 16 bases left in between. Drawing the rest from reference TRBV29-1 and TRBJ2-5, the complete variable domain is SAVISQKPSRDICQRGTSLTIQCQVDSQVTMMFWYRQQPGQSLTLIATANQGSEATYESGFVIDKFPISRPNLTFSTLTVSNMSPEDSSIYLCSVEGGQAAGTQYFGPGTRLLVL.